This T cell receptor beta chain was observed in a study of graft-versus-host responses after intestinal transplantation. Unmatched junction bases numbered 8, after V lost 5 bases and J lost 6 bases. Germline loops: CDR1 SNHLY, CDR2 FYNNEI. The CDR3 runs to 15 residues. Repertoires were generated with immunoSEQ multiplex PCR, while TCRdb's copy carries only in-frame clones and drops some. The sample shows 15,000 or so clones, around a third of them seen only once. Co-plated with roughly 200,000 CFSE-labeled responder cells were roughly 200,000 irradiated, violet-dye-labeled stimulator cells. This clone was picked up a small number of times.

The source is a human patient who received an intestinal transplant. The starting material was alloreactive CD8+ T cells from a mixed lymphocyte reaction culture, obtained before intestinal transplant. The subset: CFSE-low proliferating T cells sorted from approximately six-day pre-transplant mixed lymphocyte reaction (GvH or HvG direction). The chain joins TRBV2 to TRBJ2-1; 9 bases are shared with TRBD2. CDR3 protein: CASSSASGEINEQFF. CDR3 DNA: TGTGCCAGCAGTTCGGCTAGCGGGGAAATCAATGAGCAGTTCTTC.